The 25 T cell receptor beta chains listed next were all sequenced from one sample in a study of PD-L1 blockade in urothelial cancer. Some clones are missing from TCRdb's copy, which holds only in-frame ones; the method was immunoSEQ multiplex PCR. The data show fewer than 35,000 clones, with roughly 80% seen just once and about 1.9% held by the top ten. The starting material was PBMCs, obtained around atezolizumab (anti-PD-L1) treatment. The source of these receptors is a man aged 45-65 years with urothelial cancer.

V usage is TRBV25-1 and J usage is TRBJ1-6; the D gene is possibly TRBD1 (6 bases). Trimming removed 9 bases from V and 7 bases from J, with 13 bases in between. Germline CDR1 is MGHDK and CDR2 is SYGVNS. This CDR3 is 13 amino acids long. CDR3 nucleotide sequence: TGTGCCAGTTTACAGGGCAGGAATTCACCCCTCCACTTT. Residues: CASLQGRNSPLHF.

The rearrangement joins TRBV7-8 to TRBJ1-6; possibly TRBD1 for D (5 bases). Germline V CDR1 and CDR2: SGHVS, FQNEAQ. The V gene lost 5 bases and the J gene lost 9 bases, with 11 bases spanning the gap. This CDR3 has 13 residues. This CDR3 reads CASSQGLGSPLHF. CDR3 in DNA: TGTGCCAGCAGCCAGGGCCTAGGTTCACCCCTCCACTTT.

The genes are TRBV5-1 and TRBJ2-2; 11 positions match TRBD2. The CDR3 is 15 residues long. J lost 4 bases, V lost 1 base, and 0 bases had no gene match. Germline loops: CDR1 SGHRS, CDR2 YFSETQ. The CDR3 DNA is TGCGCCAGCAGCTTGACTAGCGGGAGCACCGGGGAGCTGTTTTTT. Translating it yields CASSLTSGSTGELFF.

The genes are TRBV14 and TRBJ1-2, with 10 bases lining up with TRBD1. Germline CDR1 is SGHDN and CDR2 is FVKESK. CDR3 size: 15 residues. Germline trimming cut 1 base from V and 8 bases from J; bases unmatched to any gene: 7. In DNA form, the CDR3 reads TGTGCCAGCAGCCAAGCGGGACAGGGGATTGTCGGCTACACCTTC. Translated, it gives CASSQAGQGIVGYTF.

The V call is TRBV6-5, the J call TRBJ1-6; 8 bases fit TRBD1. This CDR3 contains 15 residues. Trimming cost V 0 bases and J 10 bases; bases outside gene matches: 5. Germline CDR1 is MNHEY and CDR2 is SVGAGI. The CDR3 nucleotides are TGTGCCAGCAGTTACTCAGGACAGGGTTTCTCACCCCTCCACTTT. Its translation: CASSYSGQGFSPLHF.

DNA of the CDR3: TGTGCCAGTAGTCCTACAACTCAGGGGAACTATGGCTACACCTTC. Its translation is CASSPTTQGNYGYTF. The chain links TRBV19 to TRBJ1-2; D perhaps matches TRBD1 (6 bases). The V gene lost 5 bases and the J gene lost 2 bases, with 15 bases spanning the gap. Germline CDR1 is LNHDA and CDR2 is SQIVND (reference sequence). The CDR3 spans 15 residues.

The chain's CDR3 is CASSTQGLAGIDTQYF. The CDR3 region has the DNA TGTGCCAGTAGTACACAAGGACTAGCGGGAATAGATACGCAGTATTTT. The V gene is TRBV19, the J gene TRBJ2-3; 12 bases are shared with TRBD2. The CDR3 covers 16 residues. The germline gives CDR1 LNHDA, CDR2 SQIVND (reference sequence). V shed 4 bases and J 5 bases; nucleotides not matched to a gene: 7. The variable domain in full, completed from reference TRBV19 and TRBJ2-3, reads DGGITQSPKYLFRKEGQNVTLSCEQNLNHDAMYWYRQDPGQGLRLIYYSQIVNDFQKGDIAEGYSVSREKKESFPLTVTSAQKNPTAFYLCASSTQGLAGIDTQYFGPGTRLTVL.

This chain joins TRBV29-1 and TRBJ1-6; D possibly corresponds to TRBD1 (5 bases). This CDR3 is built from 14 residues. Germline assignment: CDR1 SQVTM and CDR2 ANQGSEA. The CDR3 is CCSTPLGGNSPLHF. CDR3 coding DNA: TGCTGCTCTACCCCACTGGGGGGGAATTCACCCCTCCACTTT.

V gene TRBV28 combines with J gene TRBJ1-2; 7 bases line up with TRBD1. J was trimmed by 1 base and V by 7 bases; bases with no gene match: 6. CDR1 is MDHEN, CDR2 SYDVKM, per germline. The CDR3 contains 14 residues. The CDR3 spells CASTRQGRNYGYTF. DNA of the CDR3: TGTGCCAGCACCCGACAGGGTCGTAACTATGGCTACACCTTC.

The CDR3 DNA is TGTGCCAGCGGCGTCAGGCTGAACACTGAAGCTTTCTTT. Translation gives CASGVRLNTEAFF. The rearrangement joins TRBV28 to TRBJ1-1; D is unresolved. V was cut by 8 bases and J by 0 bases, with 10 bases left in between. Germline V lookup: CDR1 MDHEN, CDR2 SYDVKM. This CDR3 is built from 13 residues.

This rearrangement joins TRBV4-1 to TRBJ1-1, with TRBD1 identical over 8 bases. With V trimmed by 2 bases and J by 11 bases, 4 bases remained unmatched. CDR1 is MGHRA, CDR2 YSYEKL, per germline. This CDR3 is 12 amino acids long. This chain's CDR3 is CASSQTTGGAFF. The CDR3 DNA follows: TGCGCCAGCAGCCAAACCACAGGGGGGGCTTTCTTT.

The chain recombines TRBV7-8 with TRBJ1-4, with a weak D call TRBD1 (6 bases). This CDR3 is 16 amino acids long. Trimming stripped 3 bases from V and 0 bases from J, with 11 bases between. CDR1 and CDR2 (germline): SGHVS, FQNEAQ. CDR3 protein: CASSFDRLTTNEKLFF. CDR3 nucleotide sequence: TGTGCCAGCAGCTTTGACAGGCTGACAACTAATGAAAAACTGTTTTTT.

This chain links TRBV28 with TRBJ2-5; D is perhaps TRBD1 (6 bases). V was shortened by 5 bases and J by 5 bases, with 12 bases between the two germline ends. CDR1 and CDR2 (germline): MDHEN, SYDVKM. This CDR3 spans 13 amino acids. The CDR3 DNA reads TGTGCCAGCAGTCGAACCCAGGGGGAGACCCAGTACTTC. Protein product: CASSRTQGETQYF. The variable domain in full, completed from reference TRBV28 and TRBJ2-5, reads DVKVTQSSRYLVKRTGEKVFLECVQDMDHENMFWYRQDPGLGLRLIYFSYDVKMKEKGDIPEGYSVSREKKERFSLILESASTNQTSMYLCASSRTQGETQYFGPGTRLLVL.

A word on this clone: At the DNA level, this CDR3 is encoded by other sequences in the same sample as well. The rearrangement joins TRBV18 to TRBJ1-2; D possibly corresponds to TRBD1 (5 bases). This CDR3 has 14 amino acids. Trimming left V 6 bases short and J 8 bases short, with 19 bases between. Per the germline V gene, CDR1 is KGHSH and CDR2 is LQKENI. CDR3 region: CASSPRVGVGGYTF. As DNA, the CDR3 is TGTGCCAGCTCGCCCAGGGTTGGAGTAGGAGGCTACACCTTC.

The chain employs TRBV28 and TRBJ1-2; weak D call: TRBD1 (5 bases). CDR1 is MDHEN and CDR2 is SYDVKM in the germline V gene. V dropped 3 bases and J dropped 0 bases, with 11 bases sitting between them. CDR3 size: 15 residues. The CDR3 reads CASSFTGHSNYGYTF. CDR3 bases: TGTGCCAGCAGTTTTACTGGACACTCTAACTATGGCTACACCTTC.

The CDR3 DNA is TGTGCCAGCGGACTAGCGGGGGGGCCTGTAGATACGCAGTATTTT. It is translated as CASGLAGGPVDTQYF. The chain joins TRBV28 to TRBJ2-3; 15 positions agree with TRBD2. V trimming: 8 bases; J trimming: 5 bases; junction bases outside the gene matches: 5. Germline V gives CDR1 MDHEN, CDR2 SYDVKM. This CDR3 spans 15 amino acids. Filled out from reference TRBV28 and TRBJ2-3, the complete variable domain reads DVKVTQSSRYLVKRTGEKVFLECVQDMDHENMFWYRQDPGLGLRLIYFSYDVKMKEKGDIPEGYSVSREKKERFSLILESASTNQTSMYLCASGLAGGPVDTQYFGPGTRLTVL.

The chain uses TRBV10-2 and TRBJ2-6, with TRBD1 matching 7 bases. Per the germline V gene, CDR1 is WSHSY and CDR2 is SAAADI. The CDR3 has 15 residues. V lost 7 bases to trimming and J lost 0 bases; unmatched junction nucleotides: 3. The CDR3 DNA sequence: TGCGCCAGCATGAACAGGGGCTCTGGGGCCAACGTCCTGACTTTC. Translating gives CASMNRGSGANVLTF.

The rearrangement joins TRBV7-2 to TRBJ1-5; D is unresolved. V lost 5 bases, J lost 2 bases, and 16 bases lay in between. The CDR3 loop spans 16 amino acids. Germline CDR1 reads SGHTA; CDR2 reads FQGNSA. CDR3 loop: CASSPFTGGGNQPQHF. CDR3 sequence (DNA): TGTGCCAGCAGCCCCTTTACGGGAGGCGGCAATCAGCCCCAGCATTTT.

DNA of the CDR3: TGTGCCAGCAAACGGGAGGGAAACACAGATACGCAGTATTTT. It codes for CASKREGNTDTQYF. The rearrangement links TRBV6-6 to TRBJ2-3; TRBD2 agrees at 8 bases. CDR3 length equals 14 residues. Germline lookup yields CDR1 MNHNY and CDR2 SVGAGI (reference sequence). The trim removed 7 bases at V and 2 bases at J, leaving 5 bases unmatched.

This chain uses TRBV6-6 with TRBJ1-1; 9 bases align to TRBD1. Germline CDR1 reads MNHNY; CDR2 reads SVGAGI (reference sequence). The CDR3 covers 16 residues. V was clipped by 5 bases and J by 0 bases; unmatched bases: 7. Here the CDR3 reads CASSTGQGTMNTEAFF. The CDR3 DNA reads as TGTGCCAGCAGTACGGGACAGGGAACTATGAACACTGAAGCTTTCTTT.

The J gene is TRBJ1-5, the V gene TRBV30; perhaps TRBD1 as D (6 bases). Germline values: CDR1 GTSNPN, CDR2 SVGIG (reference sequence). The CDR3 is 14 residues long. The V gene lost 1 base and the J gene lost 2 bases, with 9 bases spanning the gap. The CDR3 protein is CAWSGTARNQPQHF. CDR3 coding DNA: TGTGCCTGGAGTGGGACAGCGCGCAATCAGCCCCAGCATTTT.

This clone has only a few counts. The gene calls are TRBV2 and TRBJ2-7; tentatively, D is TRBD2 (5 bases). V lost 0 bases, J lost 12 bases, and 9 bases lay in between. CDR1 and CDR2 (germline): SNHLY, FYNNEI. The CDR3 consists of 11 residues. As DNA, the CDR3 is TGTGCCAGCAGTGAAGCGCGGGTCCCGTACTTC. This gives the protein CASSEARVPYF.

The chain uses TRBV5-1 and TRBJ2-5; 10 nucleotides line up with TRBD1. Germline CDR1 is SGHRS and CDR2 is YFSETQ. Losses at the gene ends were 0 bases for V and 5 bases for J; bases not matched to a gene: 4. This CDR3 spans 15 amino acids. The CDR3 is CASSLAGGQGETQYF. CDR3 bases: TGCGCCAGCAGCTTGGCGGGGGGACAGGGGGAGACCCAGTACTTC.

The chain carries TRBV9 and TRBJ1-1; a weak D match, TRBD1 (5 bases). With 3 bases removed from V and 4 bases from J, the gap between germline ends came to 16 bases. The germline CDR1 and CDR2 sequences are SGDLS and YYNGEE. This CDR3 has 15 residues. CDR3 nucleotides: TGTGCCAGCAGCGCCCAAACCCGGGGGACCACTGAAGCTTTCTTT. It translates to CASSAQTRGTTEAFF.

This clone has a handful of counts. V gene TRBV28 combines with J gene TRBJ2-7, with 9 bases matching TRBD1. Germline trimming cut 3 bases from V and 5 bases from J; bases unmatched to any gene: 2. Germline loops: CDR1 MDHEN, CDR2 SYDVKM. There are 13 residues in the CDR3. The CDR3 reads CASSLGQGDEQYV. CDR3 coding DNA: TGTGCCAGCAGTTTGGGACAGGGTGACGAGCAGTACGTC.